This is a list of T cell receptor beta chains from one sample in a study of T cells in localized non-small cell lung cancer. Produced via immunoSEQ multiplex PCR; TCRdb's table is partial and in-frame only. The sample contains roughly 2,800 clones, roughly 20% of which appear only once. This sample comprised normal lung tissue next to the tumor, obtained before any cancer treatment. The receptors were sampled from a woman aged 40 to 75 with stage I lung adenocarcinoma. Each CDR3 is given with its conserved first and last residue. The D gene is left open where the match is weak. Size is omitted from some rows. Given values are once, few, many or a class for expanded clones.

TRBD2 TRBJ2-3 once TRBV28 TGTGCCAGCAGTTTGCCTAGCGGGCACACAGATACGCAGTATTTT CASSLPSGHTDTQYF
. TRBJ2-3 . TRBV9 TGTGCCAGCAGCGTTGGTAGGGTTATGGATACGCAGTATTTT CASSVGRVMDTQYF
TRBD2 TRBJ2-1 . TRBV4-1 TGCGCCAGCAGCCAAGAGTCCGCTAGCGGGATCAATGAGCAGTTCTTC CASSQESASGINEQFF
TRBD1 TRBJ2-1 medium-sized TRBV11-3 TGTGCCAGCAGCTTGGACAGGGGGCTTAAGAATGAGCAGTTCTTC CASSLDRGLKNEQFF
. TRBJ2-3 few TRBV11-3 TGTGCCAGCAGCGGGGACAAGTGGACAGATACGCAGTATTTT CASSGDKWTDTQYF
. TRBJ1-1 . TRBV9 TGTGCCAGCAGCGCAGGACACCATATGAACACTGAAGCTTTCTTT CASSAGHHMNTEAFF
. TRBJ1-5 . TRBV6-8 TGTGCCAGCAGGCAGGGGTTTACTCAGCCCCAGCATTTT CASRQGFTQPQHF
TRBD2 TRBJ2-5 few TRBV9 TGTGCCAGCAGCGTAGGCGGGGCTAGCGGGAGGGGGCAGGAGACCCAGTACTTC CASSVGGASGRGQETQYF
. TRBJ2-7 . TRBV18 TGTGCCAGCTCACCAACCAGGGACTCCTACGAGCAGTACTTC CASSPTRDSYEQYF
. TRBJ2-2 once TRBV29-1 TGCAGCGCAAGGAGGTCCCCCGTGGGCGGGGAGCTGTTTTTT CSARRSPVGGELFF
. TRBJ2-1 . TRBV30 TGTGCCTGGAGTGTGGGATACAATGAGCAGTTCTTC CAWSVGYNEQFF
. TRBJ2-2 few TRBV11-3 TGTGCCAGCAGCTTAAAGGGGACGGACACCGGGGAGCTGTTTTTT CASSLKGTDTGELFF
TRBD2 TRBJ2-1 medium-sized TRBV9 TGTGCCAGCAGTGCCCCTAGCGGGGGGCGGGTCAATGAGCAGTTCTTC CASSAPSGGRVNEQFF
TRBD1 TRBJ1-1 few TRBV19 TGTGCCAGTAGTATGGGGCGGACAGGGGGCACTGAAGCTTTCTTT CASSMGRTGGTEAFF
TRBD2 TRBJ2-7 few TRBV6-8 TGTGCCAGCAGTTACTGGGAGGGCTCCTACGAGCAGTACTTC CASSYWEGSYEQYF
. TRBJ2-2 few TRBV28 TGTGCCAGCAGTTTTTTTTCCTCCCCTCTAAACACCGGGGAGCTGTTTTTT CASSFFSSPLNTGELFF
. TRBJ2-2 . TRBV29-1 TGCAGCGGAGCGAGGGGGACGAACACCGGGGAGCTGTTTTTT CSGARGTNTGELFF
. TRBJ1-1 . TRBV6-8 TGTGCCAGCAGGGCTGAAGTGAACACTGAAGCTTTCTTT CASRAEVNTEAFF
. TRBJ1-4 few TRBV7-6 TGTGCCAGCAGCTTAGCGGGGAGGCCAACTAATGAAAAACTGTTTTTT CASSLAGRPTNEKLFF
. TRBJ1-1 few TRBV11-3 TGTGCCAGCAGCCGCGGGCCAGAGAACACTGAAGCTTTCTTT CASSRGPENTEAFF
TRBD1 TRBJ1-5 few TRBV11-3 TGTGCCAGCAGCCCACAGGGGTTCACTCAGCCCCAGCATTTT CASSPQGFTQPQHF
TRBD2 TRBJ2-1 few TRBV6-8 TGTGCCAGCAGTACCGGACTAGCGGGAGTTAAGAATGAGCAGTTCTTC CASSTGLAGVKNEQFF
. TRBJ2-1 few TRBV12-2 TGTGCCACTCCCCCCGCCGGGAGACCCTACAATGAGCAGTTCTTC CATPPAGRPYNEQFF
TRBD1 TRBJ1-2 many TRBV11-3 TGTGCCAGCAGCTTAAAGGGACAGGGGGCTTCTGGCTACACCTTC CASSLKGQGASGYTF
TRBD2 TRBJ2-4 few TRBV11-3 TGTGCCAGCAGCTTAGAGTGTCTAGCGGGGGCCCTAGCCAAAAACATTCAGTACTTC CASSLECLAGALAKNIQYF
. TRBJ1-6 large TRBV11-3 TGTGCCAGCAGCTCCGGGCCCCCGGGGGGTTCACCCCTCCACTTT CASSSGPPGGSPLHF
TRBD1 TRBJ1-6 few TRBV28 TGTGCCAGCAGACCCGACAGGGGGCTTGCCTCCAATTCACCCCTCCACTTT CASRPDRGLASNSPLHF
. TRBJ2-5 medium-sized TRBV11-3 TGTGCCAGCAGCTTGTCGGGACCGCCTCAGGTCCAAGAGACCCAGTACTTC CASSLSGPPQVQETQYF
. TRBJ2-7 few TRBV4-1 TGCGCCAGCAGCCAGGGGGCTCCCTACGAGCAGTACTTC CASSQGAPYEQYF
. TRBJ1-3 . TRBV19 TGTGCCAGTAGTACCCAGTCGGTATCTGGAAACACCATATATTTT CASSTQSVSGNTIYF
TRBD1 TRBJ1-1 . TRBV9 TGTGCCAGCAGCCCCCGAGCATGGGACAGTAACACTGAAGCTTTCTTT CASSPRAWDSNTEAFF
. TRBJ1-2 . TRBV18 TGTGCCAGCTCACCAGGGGCAGGGGCGGATTCTTCCTATGGCTACACCTTC CASSPGAGADSSYGYTF
. TRBJ2-3 . TRBV19 TGTGCCAGTAGTATAGGGGGCAGTCGGTCAGATACGCAGTATTTT CASSIGGSRSDTQYF
. TRBJ1-2 medium-sized TRBV6-8 TGTGCCAGCAGTTACCTGACGGGGCGGGATCAATACACCTTC CASSYLTGRDQYTF
. TRBJ2-4 . TRBV6-8 TGTGCCAGCATGACAGACACGGCTAACATTCAGTACTTC CASMTDTANIQYF
. TRBJ1-5 few TRBV28 TGTGCCAGCAGTTTTGCGGCAGGCCGAAGCCAGGTTCAGCCCCAGCATTTT CASSFAAGRSQVQPQHF
TRBD2 TRBJ2-1 medium-sized TRBV11-3 TGTGCCAGCAGTCTGGGAGTGATTAGCGGGAGTGATGAGCAGTTCTTC CASSLGVISGSDEQFF
TRBD1 TRBJ2-7 few TRBV6-8 TGTGCCAGCAGTTACTCCGGGACAGGGGGCTACGAGCAGTACTTC CASSYSGTGGYEQYF